This T cell receptor (beta chain) was sequenced for a study of cytomegalovirus exposure and HLA in healthy donors. The wider study: The approximately 120 validation repertoires and the roughly 670 first-cohort repertoires shared a platform, a later analysis reported.

CDR1 and CDR2 (germline): MNHEY, SMNVEV (reference sequence). CDR3 size: 16 residues. The J segment lost 4 bases and the V segment lost 2 bases, leaving 7 bases of the junction unmatched. Assay: immunoSEQ multiplex PCR; the TCRdb copy retains only in-frame clones and omits some. The sample carries 260,000 or so clones, around 87% recorded once. The receptor comes from a woman between 18 and 29 years old in good health and CMV-seronegative. This sequence joins TRBV27 and TRBJ2-2; TRBD2 matches at 7 bases. The source material was PBMCs. The CDR3 DNA follows: TGTGCCAGCAGTTTACGCGGGAGTCAAGGCACCGGGGAGCTGTTTTTT. Amino acid sequence: CASSLRGSQGTGELFF.